Listed here is a single T cell receptor beta chain. Its target is not known. The sample belongs to a study of vaccination effects on CD4 cells after COVID-19. Notes on the study in general: Only a few convalescent patients and no early post-infection timepoints featured in the study.

The ends lost 3 bases at V and 0 bases at J; junction bases unmatched: 11. Per the germline V gene, CDR1 is SGHDT and CDR2 is YYEEEE. CDR3 length equals 17 residues. Sequencing used immunoSEQ multiplex PCR; TCRdb keeps in-frame clones, though not all of them. The sample includes approximately 68,000 clones, 60% to 85% of them seen just once. Sequencing was preceded by expansion of antigen-specific CD4+ T cells with viral peptide pools in the ViraFEST assay. Researchers isolated CD4+ T cells once ten to eleven days of culture had elapsed. The study found no prior SARS-CoV-2 infection in the vaccine recipients, who tested negative for nucleocapsid antibodies.

The chain joins TRBV5-6 to TRBJ1-1, with 7 bases lining up with TRBD1. The sequence was obtained from a human donor who received a COVID-19 vaccine. The input for sequencing was CD4+ T cells from PBMCs cultured with SARS-CoV-2 spike peptides, taken before COVID-19 vaccination. CDR3 sequence (DNA): TGTGCCAGCAGCTCGGTGATGCAGGGGGGGATGAACACTGAAGCTTTCTTT. This encodes CASSSVMQGGMNTEAFF.